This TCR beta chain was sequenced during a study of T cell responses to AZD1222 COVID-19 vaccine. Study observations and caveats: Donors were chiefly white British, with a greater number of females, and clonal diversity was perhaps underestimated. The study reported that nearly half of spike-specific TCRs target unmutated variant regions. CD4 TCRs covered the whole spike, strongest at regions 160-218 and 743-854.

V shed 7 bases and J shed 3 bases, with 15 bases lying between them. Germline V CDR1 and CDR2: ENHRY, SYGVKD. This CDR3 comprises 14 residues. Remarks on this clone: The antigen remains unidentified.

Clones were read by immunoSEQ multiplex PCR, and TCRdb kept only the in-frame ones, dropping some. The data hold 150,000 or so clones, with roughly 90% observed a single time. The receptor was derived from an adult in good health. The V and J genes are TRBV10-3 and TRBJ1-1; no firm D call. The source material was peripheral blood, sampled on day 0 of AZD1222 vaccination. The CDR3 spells CAIKMGSGDTEAFF. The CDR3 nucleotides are TGTGCCATCAAGATGGGCAGCGGGGACACTGAAGCTTTCTTT.